The source of this T cell receptor (beta chain) is a study of monozygotic twins with cystic fibrosis. Study summary: Library input was approximately 3.1 micrograms of fragmented DNA, with approximately 16 PCR cycles. General study results and limits: V usage most resembled the co-twin in 13 of 16 pairs.

Germline trimming cut 4 bases from V and 4 bases from J; bases unmatched to any gene: 2. The CDR3 is 14 amino acids. In germline, CDR1 is SGHRS, CDR2 YFSETQ. Details on this clone: Its antigen is undetermined.

Produced via immunoSEQ multiplex PCR; TCRdb's table is partial and in-frame only. The sample lists about 19,000 clones, about 97% occurring once. This TCR was recovered from a woman in her twenties or thirties with cystic fibrosis. Sequencing was done on a sample of blood. The rearrangement links TRBV5-1 to TRBJ2-5; 12 positions match TRBD2. The CDR3 is CASSQTSGGETQYF. CDR3 in DNA: TGCGCCAGCAGCCAGACTAGCGGGGGAGAGACCCAGTACTTC.